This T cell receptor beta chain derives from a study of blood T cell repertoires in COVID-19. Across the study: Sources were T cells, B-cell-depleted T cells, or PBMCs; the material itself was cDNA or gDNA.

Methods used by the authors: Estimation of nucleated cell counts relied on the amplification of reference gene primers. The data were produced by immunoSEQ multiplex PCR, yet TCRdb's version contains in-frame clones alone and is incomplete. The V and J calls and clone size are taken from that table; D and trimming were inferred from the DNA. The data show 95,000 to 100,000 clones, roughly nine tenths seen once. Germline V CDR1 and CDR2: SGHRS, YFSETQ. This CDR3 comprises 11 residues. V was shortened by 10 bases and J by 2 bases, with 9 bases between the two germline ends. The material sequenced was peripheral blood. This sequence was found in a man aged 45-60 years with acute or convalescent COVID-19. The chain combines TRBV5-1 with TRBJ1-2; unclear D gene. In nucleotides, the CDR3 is TGCGCCTCACAGACCAACTATGGCTACACCTTC. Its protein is CASQTNYGYTF.